This is a list of T cell receptor beta chains from one sample in a study of cytomegalovirus exposure and HLA in healthy donors. Data came from immunoSEQ multiplex PCR; TCRdb stores just in-frame clones and leaves some out. Among about 140,000 clones listed, around 10% were seen once. The sequencing input was PBMCs. The receptors originated from a male donor in good health and CMV-seronegative. CDR3s include the opening cysteine and the closing phenylalanine or tryptophan. The D gene is left open where the match is weak. Expanded clones are given a class, and other clones once, few, many or no size at all.

d_call	v_call	clone_size	j_call	cdr3_aa	cdr3_nt
TRBD2	TRBV9	.	TRBJ2-1	CASSASGNYNEQFF	TGTGCCAGCAGCGCTAGCGGGAACTACAATGAGCAGTTCTTC
.	TRBV28	few	TRBJ2-1	CASSLLDSYNEQFF	TGTGCCAGCAGTTTGTTGGACAGCTACAATGAGCAGTTCTTC
.	TRBV19	.	TRBJ1-5	CASSIAGEHQPQHF	TGTGCCAGTAGTATAGCAGGGGAACATCAGCCCCAGCATTTT
TRBD1	TRBV5-1	few	TRBJ1-1	CASSWGQGRGEGEAFF	TGCGCCAGCAGCTGGGGACAGGGGCGCGGAGAAGGTGAAGCTTTCTTT
TRBD2	TRBV7-2	.	TRBJ2-5	CASSLVGGETQYF	TGTGCCAGCAGCTTAGTCGGGGGGGAGACCCAGTACTTC
.	TRBV7-2	few	TRBJ1-2	CASSPSAVQGSYGYTF	TGTGCCAGCAGCCCTAGTGCGGTCCAGGGTAGCTATGGCTACACCTTC
.	TRBV6-6	few	TRBJ2-2	CASSFTSGAGELFF	TGTGCCAGCAGTTTTACCTCGGGAGCCGGGGAGCTGTTTTTT
TRBD1	TRBV4-2	.	TRBJ2-7	CASSRGQGTSYEQYF	TGTGCCAGCAGCCGTGGACAGGGAACCTCCTACGAGCAGTACTTC
.	TRBV4-3	few	TRBJ1-2	CASSQDQPPVDGYTF	TGCGCCAGCAGCCAAGACCAACCCCCGGTCGATGGCTACACCTTC
.	TRBV5-8	few	TRBJ1-6	CASSPPGGRGNNSPLHF	TGTGCCAGCAGCCCCCCTGGGGGCAGGGGAAATAATTCACCCCTCCACTTT
TRBD1	TRBV7-9	.	TRBJ1-1	CASSLDQGAGYTEAFF	TGTGCCAGCAGCTTAGATCAGGGGGCGGGATACACTGAAGCTTTCTTT
.	TRBV19	.	TRBJ1-5	CASSALGGYSNQPQHF	TGTGCCAGTAGCGCCCTTGGAGGGTATAGCAATCAGCCCCAGCATTTT
TRBD1	TRBV5-1	.	TRBJ2-7	CASSDSGTGHRKYF	TGCGCCAGCAGCGACTCCGGGACAGGCCATAGGAAGTACTTC
TRBD2	TRBV5-1	.	TRBJ2-1	CASSWGTSGKSSYNEQFF	TGCGCCAGCAGCTGGGGGACTAGCGGGAAAAGCTCCTACAATGAGCAGTTCTTC
TRBD2	TRBV9	few	TRBJ2-2	CASSSRTSGGPGELFF	TGTGCCAGCAGCTCCCGGACTAGCGGGGGTCCCGGGGAGCTGTTTTTT
TRBD1	TRBV19	few	TRBJ2-7	CASSVDRGYEQYF	TGTGCCAGTAGTGTAGACAGGGGCTACGAGCAGTACTTC
.	TRBV11-2	.	TRBJ1-6	CASSLTSTVSYNSPLHF	TGTGCCAGCAGCTTGACTTCGACAGTCTCCTATAATTCACCCCTCCACTTT
.	TRBV27	.	TRBJ2-2	CASSFAGMNTGELFF	TGTGCCAGCAGTTTCGCCGGGATGAACACCGGGGAGCTGTTTTTT
.	TRBV4-1	few	TRBJ2-2	CASSQEPRAGELFF	TGCGCCAGCAGCCAAGAACCCAGGGCCGGGGAGCTGTTTTTT
TRBD2	TRBV7-2	few	TRBJ2-1	CASSLVSGRDYNEQFF	TGTGCCAGCAGCTTAGTGAGCGGGAGGGACTACAATGAGCAGTTCTTC
.	TRBV5-1	few	TRBJ2-7	CASSLDRVGYEQYF	TGCGCCAGCAGCTTGGACAGGGTGGGGTACGAGCAGTACTTC
TRBD1	TRBV28	few	TRBJ1-1	CASSLRQGAMNTEAFF	TGTGCCAGCAGCCTCCGACAGGGGGCTATGAACACTGAAGCTTTCTTT
.	TRBV18	few	TRBJ1-3	CASTGVDGNTIYF	TGTGCCAGCACCGGGGTTGATGGAAACACCATATATTTT
.	TRBV28	few	TRBJ1-2	CASSDSFGYTF	TGTGCCAGCAGTGACTCCTTTGGCTACACCTTC
.	TRBV10-2	.	TRBJ2-2	CASAPNGELFF	TGCGCCTCAGCGCCCAACGGGGAGCTGTTTTTT
.	TRBV7-9	.	TRBJ1-5	CASSLGRGSQPQHF	TGTGCCAGCAGCTTAGGCAGGGGCTCCCAGCCCCAGCATTTT
.	TRBV27	.	TRBJ2-7	CASSLSLQIYEQYF	TGTGCCAGCAGTTTAAGTCTACAGATCTACGAGCAGTACTTC
.	TRBV28	.	TRBJ1-2	CASSGGGTKNYGYTF	TGTGCCAGCAGTGGGGGGGGGACAAAAAACTATGGCTACACCTTC
.	TRBV27	.	TRBJ1-4	CASSFAGAVNEKLFF	TGTGCCAGCAGTTTCGCAGGGGCGGTCAATGAAAAACTGTTTTTT
.	TRBV4-1	few	TRBJ1-1	CASSHARGGGTEAFF	TGCGCCAGCAGCCATGCTAGGGGAGGGGGCACTGAAGCTTTCTTT
.	TRBV15	few	TRBJ2-7	CATSRDGNSYGQYF	TGTGCCACCAGCAGAGACGGGAACTCCTACGGGCAGTACTTC